This T cell receptor (beta chain) was recorded in a study of regulatory T cells in long-lasting Graves disease. CDR1 is SGDLS and CDR2 is YYNGEE in the germline V gene. V gave up 2 bases and J gave up 0 bases; unmatched junction bases: 4. The CDR3 runs 16 residues. Combining iRepertoire HTBI primers with Arm-PCR of CDR3 regions, the authors built TCR beta libraries. TCRdb re-analysed the multiplex PCR reads in MiXCR, keeping a single row per CDR3 protein. This table has 510,000 or so distinct CDR3 sequences, around 12% appearing once. Time point described: newly diagnosed GD, antithyroid drugs for less than 3 months. The TCR library was prepared using RNA isolated from PBMCs. This sample was also put to use in a study of T cells in Graves' hyperthyroidism and ophthalmopathy.

This specimen consisted of peripheral blood mononuclear cells (PBMCs), obtained at new diagnosis, from a patient treated with antithyroid drugs. The clonotype comes from a woman in her 30s with Graves disease. J is TRBJ2-2 and V is TRBV9; 7 positions agree with TRBD2. The CDR3 region has the DNA TGTGCCAGCAGCGTGGCGGGAGCCGCGAACACCGGGGAGCTGTTTTTT. It specifies CASSVAGAANTGELFF.